Below, one T cell receptor (beta chain) is given with its context. Its antigen is not known. This sample is drawn from a study of OX40 agonist ivuxolimab in advanced cancers. Study-level information: Ivuxolimab is a fully human IgG2 antibody that activates OX40 (CD134).

Findings and caveats of the study: The average count of expanded clones was higher among CD8+ T cells than among CD4+. Dosing at 0.1 to 3.0 mg/kg was accompanied by clonal expansion of CD4+ and CD8+ blood T cells by week 6. Antigen specificity of clonally expanded peripheral T cells was not established.

Assay: immunoSEQ multiplex PCR; the TCRdb copy retains only in-frame clones and omits some. The sample includes about 35,000 clones, about 90% of them seen just once. The V segment lost 5 bases and the J segment 3 bases; nucleotides outside the gene matches: 8. The CDR3 covers 15 residues. Germline values: CDR1 SGDLS, CDR2 YYNGEE. The J gene is TRBJ2-1, the V gene TRBV9; TRBD1 matches 7 bases. This sequence originates from an adult with an advanced solid tumor such as melanoma, head and neck, liver or kidney cancer. The sample was CD4+ or CD8+ T cells sorted from blood, taken in a trial of the OX40 agonist ivuxolimab. The CDR3 loop reads CASSSTGQSYNEQFF. The DNA for the CDR3 is TGTGCCAGCAGTTCTACGGGACAGAGCTACAATGAGCAGTTCTTC.